This T cell receptor (beta chain) was retrieved from a study of blood T cells in healthy people across ages. The CDR3 length is 14 residues. Trimming left V 1 base short and J 1 base short, with 7 bases between. Germline V gene sequence: CDR1 SGHTA, CDR2 FQGNSA. The use of a sample-barcoded 5' primer and a J-beta primer mix characterized a second PCR of about 6 to 11 cycles. With 12 random nucleotides, a template-switch adaptor tagged each individual cDNA molecule. TCRdb fed the 5' RACE reads into MiXCR, producing one record per CDR3 protein. The repertoire holds 1.8 million or so distinct CDR3 sequences, 30% to 40% seen once, with more than 20% in the top ten. This clonotype came up a few times.

V gene TRBV7-2 combines with J gene TRBJ1-1; D gene uncertain. Sequencing was performed on blood. The receptor comes from a human donor in good health. The CDR3 spells CASSLDSWNTEAFF. The DNA for the CDR3 is TGTGCCAGCAGCTTAGACTCCTGGAACACTGAAGCTTTCTTT.